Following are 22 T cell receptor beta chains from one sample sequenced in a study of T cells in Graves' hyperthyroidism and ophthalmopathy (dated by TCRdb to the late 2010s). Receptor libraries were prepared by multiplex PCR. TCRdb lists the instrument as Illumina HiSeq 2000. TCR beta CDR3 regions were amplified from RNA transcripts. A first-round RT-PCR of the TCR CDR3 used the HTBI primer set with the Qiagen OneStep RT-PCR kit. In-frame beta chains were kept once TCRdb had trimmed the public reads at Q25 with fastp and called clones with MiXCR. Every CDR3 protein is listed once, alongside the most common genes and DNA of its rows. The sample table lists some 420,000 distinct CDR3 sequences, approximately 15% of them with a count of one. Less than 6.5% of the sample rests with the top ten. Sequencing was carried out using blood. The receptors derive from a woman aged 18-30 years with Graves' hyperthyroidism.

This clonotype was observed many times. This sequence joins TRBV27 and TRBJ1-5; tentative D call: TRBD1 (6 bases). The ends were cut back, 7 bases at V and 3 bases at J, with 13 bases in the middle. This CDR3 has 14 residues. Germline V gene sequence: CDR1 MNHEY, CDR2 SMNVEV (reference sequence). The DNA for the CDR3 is TGTGCCAGCAAATTGGCAGGGGACAATCAGCCCCAGCATTTT. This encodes CASKLAGDNQPQHF.

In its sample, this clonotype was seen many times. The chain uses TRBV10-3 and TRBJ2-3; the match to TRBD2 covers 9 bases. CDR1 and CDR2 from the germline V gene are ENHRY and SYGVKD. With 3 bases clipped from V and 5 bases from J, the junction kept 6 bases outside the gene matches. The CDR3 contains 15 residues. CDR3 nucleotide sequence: TGTGCCATCAGTGACGGCGGGAGGGCTGGAGATACGCAGTATTTT. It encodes CAISDGGRAGDTQYF.

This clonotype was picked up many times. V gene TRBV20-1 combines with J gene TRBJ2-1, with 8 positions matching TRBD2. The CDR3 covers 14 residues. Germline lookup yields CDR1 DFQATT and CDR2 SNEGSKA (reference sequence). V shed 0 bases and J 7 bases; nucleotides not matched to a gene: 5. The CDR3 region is CSAREGSGKNEQFF. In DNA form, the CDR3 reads TGCAGTGCTAGAGAGGGTAGCGGGAAGAATGAGCAGTTCTTC.

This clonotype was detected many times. CDR3 region: CASSAQPSYEQYF. CDR3 coding DNA: TGTGCCAGCAGTGCGCAGCCCAGCTACGAGCAGTACTTC. This chain joins TRBV28 and TRBJ2-7; no clear D gene. Germline V lookup: CDR1 MDHEN, CDR2 SYDVKM. This CDR3 spans 13 amino acids. Trimming took 5 bases from V and 3 from J, leaving 11 bases between them.

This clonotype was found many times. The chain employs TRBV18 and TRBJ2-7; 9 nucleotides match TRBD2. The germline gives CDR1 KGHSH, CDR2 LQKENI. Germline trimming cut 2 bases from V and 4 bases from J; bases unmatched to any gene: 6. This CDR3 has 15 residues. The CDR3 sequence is CASSPFAGGPYEQYF. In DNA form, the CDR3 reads TGTGCCAGCTCACCATTTGCGGGAGGGCCGTACGAGCAGTACTTC.

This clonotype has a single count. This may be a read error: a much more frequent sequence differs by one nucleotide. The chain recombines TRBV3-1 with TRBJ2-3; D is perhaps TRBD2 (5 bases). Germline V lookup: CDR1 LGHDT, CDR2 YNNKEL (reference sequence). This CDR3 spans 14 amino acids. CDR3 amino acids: CAAAATSSTDAQYF. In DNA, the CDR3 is TGTGCCGCAGCAGCCACCTCTAGCACAGATGCGCAGTATTTT.

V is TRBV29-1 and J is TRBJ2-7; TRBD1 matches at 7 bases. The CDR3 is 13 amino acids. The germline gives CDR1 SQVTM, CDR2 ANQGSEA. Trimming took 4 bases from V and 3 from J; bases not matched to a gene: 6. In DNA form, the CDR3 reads TGCAGCGTTGCCCCAGGGGGAGTCTACGAGCAGTACTTC. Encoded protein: CSVAPGGVYEQYF.

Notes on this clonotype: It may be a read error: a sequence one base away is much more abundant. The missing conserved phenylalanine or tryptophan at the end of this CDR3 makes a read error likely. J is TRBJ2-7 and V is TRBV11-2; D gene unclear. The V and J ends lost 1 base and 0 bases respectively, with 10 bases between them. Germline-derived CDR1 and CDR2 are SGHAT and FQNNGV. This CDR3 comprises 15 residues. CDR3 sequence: CASSLATYSSYEQYL. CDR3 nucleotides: TGTGCCAGCAGCTTAGCCACGTACAGCTCCTACGAGCAGTACCTC.

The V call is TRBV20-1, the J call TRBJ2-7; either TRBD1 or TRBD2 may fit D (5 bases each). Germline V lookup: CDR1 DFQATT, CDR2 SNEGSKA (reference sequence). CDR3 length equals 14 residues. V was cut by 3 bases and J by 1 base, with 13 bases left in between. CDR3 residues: CSASVGDGSYEQYF. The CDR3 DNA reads TGCAGTGCTAGTGTGGGGGACGGATCCTACGAGCAGTACTTC.

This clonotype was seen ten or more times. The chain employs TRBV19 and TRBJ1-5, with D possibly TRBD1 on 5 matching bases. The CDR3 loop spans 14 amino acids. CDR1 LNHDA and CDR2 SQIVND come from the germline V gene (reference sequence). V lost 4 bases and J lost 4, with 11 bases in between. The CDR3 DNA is TGTGCCAGTAGTACCTTGACAGAAAATCAGCCCCAGCATTTT. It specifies CASSTLTENQPQHF.

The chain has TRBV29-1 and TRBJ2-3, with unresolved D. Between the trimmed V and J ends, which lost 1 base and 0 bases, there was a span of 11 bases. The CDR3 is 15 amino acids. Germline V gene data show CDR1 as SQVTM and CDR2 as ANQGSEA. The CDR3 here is CSVEVSGVSTDTQYF. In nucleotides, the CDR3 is TGCAGCGTTGAAGTTTCAGGAGTTAGCACAGATACGCAGTATTTT.

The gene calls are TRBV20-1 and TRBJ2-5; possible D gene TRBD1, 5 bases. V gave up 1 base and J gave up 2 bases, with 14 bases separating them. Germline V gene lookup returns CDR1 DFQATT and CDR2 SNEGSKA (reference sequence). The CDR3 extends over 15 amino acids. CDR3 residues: CSARGAGQPQETQYF. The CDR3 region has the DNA TGCAGTGCTAGAGGGGCAGGGCAACCTCAAGAGACCCAGTACTTC.

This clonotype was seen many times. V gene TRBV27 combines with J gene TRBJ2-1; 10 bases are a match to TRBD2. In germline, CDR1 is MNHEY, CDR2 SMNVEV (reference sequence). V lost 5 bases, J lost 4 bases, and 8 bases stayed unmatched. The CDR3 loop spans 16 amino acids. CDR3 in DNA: TGTGCCAGCAGTCTCCCTCGAGCGGGAGGGTACAATGAGCAGTTCTTC. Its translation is CASSLPRAGGYNEQFF.

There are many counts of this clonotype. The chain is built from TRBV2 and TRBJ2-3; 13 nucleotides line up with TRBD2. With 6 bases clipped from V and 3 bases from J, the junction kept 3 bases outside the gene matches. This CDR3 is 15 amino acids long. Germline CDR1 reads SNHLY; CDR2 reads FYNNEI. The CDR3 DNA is TGTGCCAGCAGCCCGGGACTAGCGGGGACAGATACGCAGTATTTT. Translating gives CASSPGLAGTDTQYF.

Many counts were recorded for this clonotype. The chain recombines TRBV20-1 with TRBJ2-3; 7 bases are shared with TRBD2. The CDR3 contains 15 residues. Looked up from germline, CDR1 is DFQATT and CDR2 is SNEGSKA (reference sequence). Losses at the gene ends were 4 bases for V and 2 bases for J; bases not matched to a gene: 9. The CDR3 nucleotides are TGCAGTGCTATCGGGGGGACGGACGACACAGATACGCAGTATTTT. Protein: CSAIGGTDDTDTQYF.

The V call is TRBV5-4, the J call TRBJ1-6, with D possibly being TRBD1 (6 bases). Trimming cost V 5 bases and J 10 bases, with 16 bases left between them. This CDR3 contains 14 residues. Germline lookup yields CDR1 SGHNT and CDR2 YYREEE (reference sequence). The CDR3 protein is CASRPWGADSPLHF. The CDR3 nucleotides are TGTGCCAGCAGGCCTTGGGGGGCGGACTCACCCCTCCACTTT.

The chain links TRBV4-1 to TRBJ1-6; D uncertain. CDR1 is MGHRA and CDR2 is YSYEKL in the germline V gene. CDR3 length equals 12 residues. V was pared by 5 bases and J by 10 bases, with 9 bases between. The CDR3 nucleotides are TGCGCCAGCAGCGAACCATACTCACCCCTCCACTTT. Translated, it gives CASSEPYSPLHF.

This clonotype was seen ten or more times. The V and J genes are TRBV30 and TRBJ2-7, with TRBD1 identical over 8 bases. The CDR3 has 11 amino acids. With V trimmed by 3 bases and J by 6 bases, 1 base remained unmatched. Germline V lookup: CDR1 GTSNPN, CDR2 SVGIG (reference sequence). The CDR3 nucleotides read TGTGCCTGGAGAACAGGGGGCGAGCAGTACTTC. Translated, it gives CAWRTGGEQYF.

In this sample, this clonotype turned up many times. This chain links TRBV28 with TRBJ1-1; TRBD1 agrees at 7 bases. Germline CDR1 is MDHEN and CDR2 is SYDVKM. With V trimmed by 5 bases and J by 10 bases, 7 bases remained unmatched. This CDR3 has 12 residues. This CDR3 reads CASSANRGVAFF. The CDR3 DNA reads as TGTGCCAGCAGTGCCAACAGGGGAGTAGCTTTCTTT.

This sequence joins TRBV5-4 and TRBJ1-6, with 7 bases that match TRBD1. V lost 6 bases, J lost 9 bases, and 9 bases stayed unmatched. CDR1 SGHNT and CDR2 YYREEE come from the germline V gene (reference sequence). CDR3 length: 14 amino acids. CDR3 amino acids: CASTIGQVGSPLHF. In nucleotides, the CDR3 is TGTGCCAGCACCATCGGACAGGTCGGTTCACCCCTCCACTTT.

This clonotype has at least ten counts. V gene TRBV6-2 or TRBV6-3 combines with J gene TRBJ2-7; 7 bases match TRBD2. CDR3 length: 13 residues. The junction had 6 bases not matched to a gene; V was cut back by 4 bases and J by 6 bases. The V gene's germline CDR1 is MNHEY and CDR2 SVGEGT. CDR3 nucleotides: TGTGCCAGCAGTTCTGGGGAGGGACGCGAGCAGTACTTC. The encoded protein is CASSSGEGREQYF.

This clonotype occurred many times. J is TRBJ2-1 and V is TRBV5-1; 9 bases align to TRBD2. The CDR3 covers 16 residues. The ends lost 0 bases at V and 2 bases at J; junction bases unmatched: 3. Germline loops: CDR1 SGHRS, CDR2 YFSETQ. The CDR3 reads CASSLVSSGTYNEQFF. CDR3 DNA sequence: TGCGCCAGCAGCTTGGTTTCTAGCGGGACCTACAATGAGCAGTTCTTC.